This T cell receptor beta chain derives from a study of blood T cell repertoires in COVID-19. Sequenced by immunoSEQ multiplex PCR; TCRdb stores in-frame clones only, minus some. The sample holds 150,000 to 200,000 clones, around 86% seen once. Germline loops: CDR1 SGHRS, CDR2 YFSETQ. This CDR3 has 14 residues. The V end was cut by 0 bases, the J end by 3 bases, with 7 bases between. The origin of this receptor is a man between 70 and 80 years old with acute or convalescent COVID-19. The chain joins TRBV5-1 to TRBJ2-1; D is possibly TRBD2 (5 bases). The source material was peripheral blood. The CDR3 DNA reads as TGCGCCAGCAGCTTGGGAGGGATCTACAATGAGCAGTTCTTC. It encodes CASSLGGIYNEQFF.